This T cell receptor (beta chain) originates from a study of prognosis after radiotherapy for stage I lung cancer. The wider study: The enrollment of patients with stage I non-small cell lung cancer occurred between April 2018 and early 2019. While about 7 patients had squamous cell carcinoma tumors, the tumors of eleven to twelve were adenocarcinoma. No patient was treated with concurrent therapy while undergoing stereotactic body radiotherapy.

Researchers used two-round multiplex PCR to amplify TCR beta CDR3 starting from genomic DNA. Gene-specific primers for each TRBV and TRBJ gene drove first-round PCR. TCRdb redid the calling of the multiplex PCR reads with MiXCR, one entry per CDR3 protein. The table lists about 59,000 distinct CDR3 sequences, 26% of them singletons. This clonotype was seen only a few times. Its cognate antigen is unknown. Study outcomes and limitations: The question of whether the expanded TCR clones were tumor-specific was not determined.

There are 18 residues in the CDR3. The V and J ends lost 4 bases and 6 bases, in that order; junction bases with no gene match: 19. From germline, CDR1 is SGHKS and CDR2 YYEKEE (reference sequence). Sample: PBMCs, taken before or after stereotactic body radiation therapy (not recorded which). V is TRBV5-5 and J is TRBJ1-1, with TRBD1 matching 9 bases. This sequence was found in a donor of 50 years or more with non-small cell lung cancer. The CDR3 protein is CASSPVAGTGRRGAEAFF. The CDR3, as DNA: TGTGCCAGCAGCCCCGTGGCCGGGACAGGGCGGCGGGGAGCTGAAGCTTTCTTT.